This TCR beta chain was identified during a study of cytomegalovirus exposure and HLA in healthy donors. Study as a whole: The same platform was used for the roughly 110 validation repertoires as for the approximately 610 first-cohort repertoires, as reported in a later analysis. Whole-study results and caveats: 164 TCR beta chains were listed as cytomegalovirus-associated. Subsequent analysis of the approximately 110 validation repertoires found a tendency for first-cohort TCR clusters to co-occur. High specificity and sensitivity for cytomegalovirus status were reported for the classifier.

For this clone: Its antigen is undetermined.

The CDR3 spans 17 residues. The V and J ends lost 3 bases and 2 bases, in that order; junction bases with no gene match: 11. Germline V gives CDR1 LGHNA, CDR2 YNFKEQ. Method: immunoSEQ multiplex PCR; TCRdb's copy keeps in-frame clones and lacks some. The sample lists about 40,000 clones; roughly 93% were seen once. This sequence joins TRBV4-2 and TRBJ2-3; 7 bases line up with TRBD2. Sequencing was carried out using PBMCs. This receptor was identified in a woman between 18 and 30 years old in good health and CMV-seronegative. In DNA form, the CDR3 reads TGTGCCAGCAGCCAGAGGCTAGCGGTCCTTCCCACAGATACGCAGTATTTT. Protein product: CASSQRLAVLPTDTQYF.